The 23 T cell receptor beta chains given below trace back to one sample, sequenced in a study of identical twins. TCRdb reanalysed the 5' RACE reads using MiXCR and keeps one entry per CDR3 protein. There are around 480,000 distinct CDR3 sequences in the sample; approximately 15% occur only once, and around 0.98% lies in the top ten. This sample also appeared in a second study, on yellow fever vaccine responses in identical twins.

Sequencing was done on a sample of CD4+ T cells sorted from blood. The source is a woman between 18 and 29 years old in good health.

This clonotype was seen repeatedly, ten times or more. The J gene is TRBJ1-1, the V gene TRBV6-5; D remains ambiguous. The CDR3 contains 15 residues. Looked up from germline, CDR1 is MNHEY and CDR2 is SVGAGI. V was pared by 2 bases and J by 1 base, with 11 bases between. The CDR3 region has the DNA TGTGCCAGCAGTTACGGGATAGGCACGAACACTGAAGCTTTCTTT. Its protein is CASSYGIGTNTEAFF.

This chain links TRBV5-1 with TRBJ2-2; no clear D. The CDR3 spans 15 residues. V lost 0 bases to trimming and J lost 5 bases, with 11 bases between them. Looked up from germline, CDR1 is SGHRS and CDR2 is YFSETQ. The CDR3 bases are TGCGCCAGCAGCTTGGGGCAGACCGGGACCGGGGAGCTGTTTTTT. It translates to CASSLGQTGTGELFF.

The chain combines TRBV7-2 with TRBJ2-5; D possibly uses TRBD1 or TRBD2 (5 bases each). CDR3 length: 14 residues. The germline V and J ends were trimmed by 2 bases and 1 base, with 8 bases remaining between them. CDR1 is SGHTA, CDR2 FQGNSA, per germline. The CDR3 region is CASSLRGTQETQYF. In nucleotides, the CDR3 is TGTGCCAGCAGCTTACGAGGGACCCAAGAGACCCAGTACTTC.

The chain has TRBV6-1 and TRBJ2-5, with 11 positions matching TRBD1. Germline trimming cut 5 bases from V and 4 bases from J; bases unmatched to any gene: 9. Per the germline V gene, CDR1 is MNHNS and CDR2 is SASEGT. The CDR3 is 16 amino acids. The CDR3 nucleotides read TGTGCCAGCAGTACACTATGGGGACAGGGGGGAGAGACCCAGTACTTC. Translating it yields CASSTLWGQGGETQYF.

This chain links TRBV18 with TRBJ1-2; no definite D call. The V gene lost 0 bases and the J gene lost 4 bases, with 12 bases spanning the gap. The CDR3 sequence is 15 residues long. Looked up from germline, CDR1 is KGHSH and CDR2 is LQKENI. The CDR3 sequence: CASSPPGARGYGYTF. CDR3 nucleotides: TGTGCCAGCTCACCACCGGGAGCCCGCGGCTATGGCTACACCTTC.

This clonotype has a handful of counts. The chain combines TRBV18 with TRBJ2-2; D remains unclear. Germline assignment: CDR1 KGHSH and CDR2 LQKENI. The CDR3 sequence is 15 residues long. V gave up 2 bases and J gave up 0 bases, with 7 bases separating them. The CDR3 is CASSPVTTNTGELFF. The CDR3, as DNA: TGTGCCAGCTCACCAGTCACCACGAACACCGGGGAGCTGTTTTTT.

V gene TRBV20-1 combines with J gene TRBJ2-2; perhaps TRBD1 as D (5 bases). This CDR3 comprises 15 residues. Germline CDR1 DFQATT, CDR2 SNEGSKA (reference sequence). Trimming took 5 bases from V and 0 from J, leaving 13 bases between them. The CDR3 protein is CSASKGNTNTGELFF. CDR3 coding DNA: TGCAGTGCTTCAAAGGGGAACACGAACACCGGGGAGCTGTTTTTT.

The V and J genes are TRBV14 and TRBJ2-5, with a possible D match to TRBD2 (6 bases). The germline V gene encodes CDR1 SGHDN and CDR2 FVKESK. V lost 5 bases and J 4 bases, leaving 17 bases between the germline ends. The CDR3 is 15 residues long. The CDR3 is CASSSAGGVGETQYF. The DNA for the CDR3 is TGTGCCAGCAGCTCCGCAGGAGGGGTCGGAGAGACCCAGTACTTC.

This sequence joins TRBV12-3 or TRBV12-4 and TRBJ2-3; 10 nucleotides agree with TRBD2. Trimming at V came to 6 bases and at J to 6 bases, leaving 9 bases not matched to a gene. This CDR3 spans 15 amino acids. CDR3 loop: CASRSGGATFDTQYF. The CDR3 bases are TGTGCCAGCAGAAGCGGGGGGGCCACTTTCGATACGCAGTATTTT.

In its sample, this clonotype was seen a few times. V gene TRBV20-1 combines with J gene TRBJ2-7; D is possibly TRBD1 or TRBD2 (5 bases each). Germline V gives CDR1 DFQATT, CDR2 SNEGSKA (reference sequence). The CDR3 spans 12 residues. Deletions cut 6 bases from V and 2 bases from J, with 11 bases between. In nucleotides, the CDR3 is TGCAGTGCCAAGGGACCCACCTACGAGCAGTACTTC. It is translated as CSAKGPTYEQYF.

This chain joins TRBV12-3 or TRBV12-4 and TRBJ2-7; D is possibly TRBD1 (5 bases). Trimming removed 3 bases at V and 3 bases at J, with 9 bases between. The CDR3 contains 13 residues. This chain's CDR3 is CASSLQGHYEQYF. CDR3 nucleotide sequence: TGTGCCAGCAGTTTGCAGGGCCACTACGAGCAGTACTTC.

The rearrangement links TRBV24-1 to TRBJ2-2; 9 bases align to TRBD2. CDR1 and CDR2 from the germline V gene are KGHDR and SFDVKD. This CDR3 contains 16 residues. With V trimmed by 7 bases and J by 4 bases, 9 bases remained unmatched. In DNA form, the CDR3 reads TGTGCCACCAGCCTAGCGGGGAGAGGGGGCACCGGGGAGCTGTTTTTT. Protein: CATSLAGRGGTGELFF.

In this sample, this clonotype turned up a few times. CDR3 sequence reads: CASTGLAGPSTDTQYF. The CDR3 nucleotides are TGTGCCAGCACTGGACTAGCGGGACCGAGCACAGATACGCAGTATTTT. The chain is built from TRBV21-1 and TRBJ2-3; no check of the table's D call, TRBD2, against the DNA was made. TRBV21-1 is assigned pseudogene status. The length of the CDR3 is 16 residues.

In this sample, this clonotype turned up a few times. The V gene is TRBV12-5, the J gene TRBJ2-3, with D possibly being TRBD2 (6 bases). The germline CDR1 and CDR2 sequences are LGHNT and FRNRAP. V was shortened by 8 bases and J by 4 bases, with 13 bases between the two germline ends. The CDR3 extends over 13 amino acids. The CDR3 spells CASRPSASDTQYF. The CDR3 DNA follows: TGTGCTAGTAGGCCTAGCGCTTCAGATACGCAGTATTTT.

V and J are TRBV15 and TRBJ2-4; D gene unclear. The CDR3 runs 17 residues. Germline V lookup: CDR1 LNHNV, CDR2 YYDKDF (reference sequence). With 1 base removed from V and 9 bases from J, the gap between germline ends came to 22 bases. Here the CDR3 reads CATSRGGSGPAIGIQYF. The CDR3 DNA follows: TGTGCCACCAGCAGAGGTGGATCAGGCCCCGCGATTGGCATTCAGTACTTC.

The chain links TRBV3-1 to TRBJ2-5; TRBD2 agrees at 12 bases. The CDR3 has 16 residues. J was trimmed by 5 bases and V by 0 bases; bases with no gene match: 4. Looked up from germline, CDR1 is LGHDT and CDR2 is YNNKEL (reference sequence). The CDR3 bases are TGTGCCAGCAGCCAAGATTGGCTAGCGGGAGGGGAGACCCAGTACTTC. It is translated as CASSQDWLAGGETQYF.

This clonotype was counted only a few times. The chain combines TRBV12-3 or TRBV12-4 with TRBJ2-1, with D possibly TRBD2 on 5 matching bases. The CDR3 is 12 residues long. Trimming left V 7 bases short and J 9 bases short, with 13 bases between. This CDR3 is CASTLTRGEQFF. CDR3 DNA: TGTGCCAGCACCCTTACCCGGGGTGAGCAGTTCTTC.

This chain joins TRBV2 and TRBJ1-1; D is unclear. Between the trimmed V and J ends, which lost 4 bases and 0 bases, there was a span of 9 bases. Germline V gene lookup returns CDR1 SNHLY and CDR2 FYNNEI. The CDR3 contains 14 residues. This CDR3 is CASSGIAMNTEAFF. CDR3 bases: TGTGCCAGCAGTGGTATCGCGATGAACACTGAAGCTTTCTTT. Looking up the rest from reference TRBV2 and TRBJ1-1 gives the full variable domain: EPEVTQTPSHQVTQMGQEVILRCVPISNHLYFYWYRQILGQKVEFLVSFYNNEISEKSEIFDDQFSVERPDGSNFTLKIRSTKLEDSAMYFCASSGIAMNTEAFFGQGTRLTVV.

The V call is TRBV7-6, the J call TRBJ1-6, with D uncertain. Trimming shortened V by 5 bases and J by 8 bases, and 7 bases separated the two germline ends. This CDR3 spans 12 amino acids. Germline V gives CDR1 SGHVS, CDR2 FNYEAQ. The CDR3 here is CASSPPDSPLHF. Written as DNA, the CDR3 is TGTGCCAGCAGCCCCCCGGATTCACCCCTCCACTTT. Supplemented by reference TRBV7-6 and TRBJ1-6, the full variable domain reads GAGVSQSPRYKVTKRGQDVALRCDPISGHVSLYWYRQALGQGPEFLTYFNYEAQQDKSGLPNDRFSAERPEGSISTLTIQRTEQRDSAMYRCASSPPDSPLHFGNGTRLTVT.

The chain links TRBV29-1 to TRBJ2-3; D might be TRBD2 (5 bases). The CDR3 covers 14 residues. Per germline, CDR1 SQVTM and CDR2 ANQGSEA. V gave up 0 bases and J gave up 5 bases, with 12 bases separating them. CDR3 amino acids: CSVEDILAGDTQYF. For the CDR3, the DNA is TGCAGCGTTGAAGATATATTGGCGGGAGATACGCAGTATTTT.

This clonotype has ten or more counts. V is TRBV9 and J is TRBJ1-2; TRBD1 might be the D (6 bases). Trimming left V 4 bases short and J 4 bases short, with 20 bases between. The CDR3 loop spans 16 amino acids. Germline V gives CDR1 SGDLS, CDR2 YYNGEE. In nucleotides, the CDR3 is TGTGCCAGCAGCCCCCACGGAAGGGGGAGCGTCTATGGCTACACCTTC. As protein: CASSPHGRGSVYGYTF.

There are a few counts of this clonotype. In DNA, the CDR3 is TGTGCCAGCAGCCCGCAGGCGTGGGACAGCAGTAATGAAAAACTGTTTTTT. Residues: CASSPQAWDSSNEKLFF. This rearrangement joins TRBV7-2 to TRBJ1-4; TRBD1 matches at 7 bases. CDR3 length: 17 residues. The V gene's germline CDR1 is SGHTA and CDR2 FQGNSA. V shed 5 bases, J shed 4 bases, and the junction held 13 bases outside the gene matches.

The table lists this clonotype with many counts. In DNA form, the CDR3 reads TGTGCCAGCAGTTCCGGGACAGGCACCTACGAGCAGTACTTC. Translating gives CASSSGTGTYEQYF. The gene calls are TRBV28 and TRBJ2-7, with 8 bases fitting TRBD1. Germline CDR1 and CDR2: MDHEN and SYDVKM. Losses at the gene ends were 4 bases for V and 2 bases for J; bases not matched to a gene: 4. This CDR3 has 14 residues.